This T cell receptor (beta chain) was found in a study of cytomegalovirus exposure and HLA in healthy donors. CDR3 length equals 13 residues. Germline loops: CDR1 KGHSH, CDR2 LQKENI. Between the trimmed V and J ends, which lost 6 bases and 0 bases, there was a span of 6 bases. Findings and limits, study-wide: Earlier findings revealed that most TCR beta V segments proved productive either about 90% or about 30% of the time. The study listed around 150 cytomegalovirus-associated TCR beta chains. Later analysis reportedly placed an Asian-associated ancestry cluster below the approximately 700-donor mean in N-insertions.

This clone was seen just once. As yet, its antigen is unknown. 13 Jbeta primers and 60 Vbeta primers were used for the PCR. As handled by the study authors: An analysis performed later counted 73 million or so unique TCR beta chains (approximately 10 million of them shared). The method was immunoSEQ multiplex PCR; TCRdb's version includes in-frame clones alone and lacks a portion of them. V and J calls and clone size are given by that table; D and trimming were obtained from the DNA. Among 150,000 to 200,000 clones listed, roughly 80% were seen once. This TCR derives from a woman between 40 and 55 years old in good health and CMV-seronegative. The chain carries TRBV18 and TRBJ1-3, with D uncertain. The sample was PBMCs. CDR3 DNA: TGTGCCAGCTCGACTTCCTCTGGAAACACCATATATTTT. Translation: CASSTSSGNTIYF.